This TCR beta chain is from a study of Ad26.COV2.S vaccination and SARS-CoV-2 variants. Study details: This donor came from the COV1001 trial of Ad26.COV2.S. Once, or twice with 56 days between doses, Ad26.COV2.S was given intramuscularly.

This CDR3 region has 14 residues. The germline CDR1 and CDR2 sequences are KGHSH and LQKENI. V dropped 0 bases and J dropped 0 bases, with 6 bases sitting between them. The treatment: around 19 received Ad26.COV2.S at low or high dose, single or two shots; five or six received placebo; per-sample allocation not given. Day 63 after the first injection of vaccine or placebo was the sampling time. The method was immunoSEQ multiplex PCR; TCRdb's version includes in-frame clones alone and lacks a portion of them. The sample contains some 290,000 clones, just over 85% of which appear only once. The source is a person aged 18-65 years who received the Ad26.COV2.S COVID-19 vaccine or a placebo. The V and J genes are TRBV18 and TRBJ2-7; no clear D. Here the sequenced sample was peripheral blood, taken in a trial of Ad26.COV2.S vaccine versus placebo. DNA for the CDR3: TGTGCCAGCTCACCACCGACTCTCTCCTACGAGCAGTACTTC. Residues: CASSPPTLSYEQYF.